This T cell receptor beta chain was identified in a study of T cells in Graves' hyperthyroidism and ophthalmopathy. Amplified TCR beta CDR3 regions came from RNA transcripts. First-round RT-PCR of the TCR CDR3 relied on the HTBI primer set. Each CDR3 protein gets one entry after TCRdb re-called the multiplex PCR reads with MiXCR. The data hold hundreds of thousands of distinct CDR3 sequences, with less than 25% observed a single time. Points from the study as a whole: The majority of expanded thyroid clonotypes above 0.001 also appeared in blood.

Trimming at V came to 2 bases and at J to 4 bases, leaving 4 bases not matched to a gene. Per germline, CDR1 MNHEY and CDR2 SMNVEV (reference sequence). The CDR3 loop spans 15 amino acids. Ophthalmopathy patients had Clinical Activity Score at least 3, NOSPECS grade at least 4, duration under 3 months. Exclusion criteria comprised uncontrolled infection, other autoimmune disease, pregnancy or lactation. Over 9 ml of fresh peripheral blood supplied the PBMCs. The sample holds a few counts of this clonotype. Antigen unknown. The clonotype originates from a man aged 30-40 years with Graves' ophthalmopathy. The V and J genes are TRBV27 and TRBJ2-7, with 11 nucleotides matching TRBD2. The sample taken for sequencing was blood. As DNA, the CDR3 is TGTGCCAGCAGTTTACGAGGACTAGCGGGTTACGAGCAGTACTTC. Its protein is CASSLRGLAGYEQYF.